This TCR beta chain was observed in a study of glioma-infiltrating T cells after dendritic cell vaccination (dated by TCRdb to the mid-2010s). With regard to the full study: The cohort comprised approximately 15 glioblastoma patients from Phase I and II dendritic cell vaccination trials, 9 newly diagnosed and 6 with recurrent disease. The vaccine consisted of monocyte-derived dendritic cells cultured about 7 days with IL-4 and GM-CSF, then pulsed overnight with autologous tumor lysate. Tumor-infiltrating lymphocyte content was quantified and tumor and blood repertoires were compared in dendritic cell-vaccinated glioblastoma patients by deep sequencing of TCR beta CDR3 regions. Survival after dendritic cell vaccination was correlated with TCR sequencing metrics, such as TIL content and the overlap between tumor and blood repertoires. Three intradermal dendritic cell vaccine injections were administered to patients at biweekly intervals in the arm below the axilla. Patients received autologous tumor lysate-pulsed dendritic cell vaccination between about 2002 and 2013. Summary of the overall study and its limitations: TCR clonality showed no direct relationship with survival, which suggests that a diverse polyclonal response may be important. The response model built on TCR overlap across three groups was characterized as speculative, with prospective validation still needed. The cohort was small and heterogeneous, few patients had complete blood and tumor sets, and even fewer had initial-recurrent tumor pairs. Longer time to progression and overall survival after dendritic cell vaccination were predicted by higher estimated pretreatment TIL content.

Selection of patients required sufficient residual fresh-frozen tumor tissue and over two years of available survival data. None of the glioblastoma patients carried an isocitrate dehydrogenase mutation, although molecular status otherwise varied. PBMC were collected before vaccination, two weeks after the third vaccination, and at tumor progression if tumor progression occurred. The Qiagen DNeasy Blood extraction Kit was used for extraction of genomic DNA. The germline V gene provides CDR1 MNHNS and CDR2 SASEGT. Spanning cysteine to phenylalanine, the CDR3 consists of 17 amino acids. Only the CDR3 region is kept as DNA, spanning 51 bases read in frame from base 1. V is reduced by 3 bases and J by 2 bases, leaving a spacing of 16 bases between them. As for this clone: The antigen this receptor binds is unknown. The sample holds no much larger clone one base away, and base qualities are not on file.

TCRB CDR3 regions were amplified from roughly 1.8 ug genomic DNA, or all available DNA if less, using the immunoSEQ assay. For multiplex PCR, 60 forward primers for TCR V beta segments and 13 reverse primers for J beta segments were used. To estimate the number of reads per starting template, synthetic control templates were added to each sample at limiting dilution. The Illumina HiSeq System generated 87 bp sequencing reads. The original pipeline was this. PCR and sequencing errors were removed by a nearest neighbor algorithm that merged closely related sequences. TCR overlap was measured as the percentage of unique tumor TCR beta sequences also present in the same patient's peripheral blood. Sourced from immuneACCESS, this table was stored by TCRdb with only in-frame sequences that have V and J called. A share of the clones is absent; for the studies checked, an unresolved V gene accounts for under half, and the remainder has no known explanation. Clone size and V and J calls were adopted from that table, with D and trimming inferred from the DNA. In all, the sample holds around 100,000 clones, and roughly 76% of those were seen once. The ten largest make up 12% of the sample.

The sequencing here drew on blood, taken before dendritic cell vaccination. The TCR comes from a human donor with glioblastoma. The chain is encoded by TRBV6-1 joined to TRBJ1-4; no D gene call is confident. CDR3 protein: CASSDGSILTTNEKLFF. Read as DNA, the sequence is TGTGCCAGCAGTGATGGGAGTATTTTAACCACTAATGAAAAACTGTTTTTT.